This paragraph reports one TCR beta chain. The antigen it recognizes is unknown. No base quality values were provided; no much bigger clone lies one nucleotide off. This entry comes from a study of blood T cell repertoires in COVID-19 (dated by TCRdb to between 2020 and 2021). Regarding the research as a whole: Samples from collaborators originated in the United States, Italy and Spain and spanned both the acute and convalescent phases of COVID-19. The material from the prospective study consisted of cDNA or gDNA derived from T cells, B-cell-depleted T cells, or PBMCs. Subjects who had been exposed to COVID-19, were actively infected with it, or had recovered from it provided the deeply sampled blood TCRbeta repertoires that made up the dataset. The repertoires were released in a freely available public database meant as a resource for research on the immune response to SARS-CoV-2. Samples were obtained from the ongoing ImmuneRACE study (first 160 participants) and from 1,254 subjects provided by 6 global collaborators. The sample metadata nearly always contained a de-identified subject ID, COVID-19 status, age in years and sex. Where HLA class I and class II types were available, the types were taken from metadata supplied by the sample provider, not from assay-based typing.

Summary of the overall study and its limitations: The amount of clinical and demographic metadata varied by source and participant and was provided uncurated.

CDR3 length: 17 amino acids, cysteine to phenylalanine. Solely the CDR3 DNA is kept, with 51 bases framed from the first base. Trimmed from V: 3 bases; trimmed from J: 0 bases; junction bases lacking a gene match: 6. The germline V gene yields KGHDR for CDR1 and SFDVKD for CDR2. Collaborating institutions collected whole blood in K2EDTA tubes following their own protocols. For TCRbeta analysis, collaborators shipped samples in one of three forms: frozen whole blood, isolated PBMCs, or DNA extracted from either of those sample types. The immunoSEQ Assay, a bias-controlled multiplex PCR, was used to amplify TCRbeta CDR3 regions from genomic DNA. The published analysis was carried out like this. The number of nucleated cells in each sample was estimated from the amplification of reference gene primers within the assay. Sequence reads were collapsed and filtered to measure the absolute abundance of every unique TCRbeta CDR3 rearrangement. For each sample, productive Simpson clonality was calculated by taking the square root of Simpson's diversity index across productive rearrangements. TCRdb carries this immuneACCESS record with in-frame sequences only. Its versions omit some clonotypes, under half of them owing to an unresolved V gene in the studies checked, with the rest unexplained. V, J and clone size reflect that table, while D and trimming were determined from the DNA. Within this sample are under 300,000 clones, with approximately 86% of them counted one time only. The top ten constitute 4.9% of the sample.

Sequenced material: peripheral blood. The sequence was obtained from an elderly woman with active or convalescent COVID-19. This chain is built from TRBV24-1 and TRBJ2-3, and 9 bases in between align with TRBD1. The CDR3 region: CATSDTYRGQSTDTQYF. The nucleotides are TGTGCCACCAGTGATACCTACAGGGGGCAGAGCACAGATACGCAGTATTTT.